The 30 T cell receptor beta chains given below trace back to one sample, sequenced in a study of T-cell memory formation after mild COVID-19. TCRdb reanalysed the 5' RACE reads using MiXCR and keeps one entry per CDR3 protein. Here the sample spans under 600,000 distinct CDR3 sequences, approximately 21% being singletons. The sample comprised PBMCs or a T cell subset sorted from them (not recorded which). All receptors come from an adult woman who had mild COVID-19 (a few samples of this study predate the infection). Cell type and time point are not known.

A note on this clonotype: A much larger clone lies one base from this, so it may be a read error. J is TRBJ1-1 and V is TRBV6-1, with unresolved D. The V gene's germline CDR1 is MNHNS and CDR2 SASEGT. There are 14 residues in the CDR3. CDR3: CDSSEADTYTEAFF. In DNA, the CDR3 is TGTGACAGCAGTGAAGCGGATACCTACACTGAAGCTTTCTTT.

This clonotype appeared a few times. This rearrangement joins TRBV7-3 to TRBJ2-3; D possibly corresponds to TRBD2 (6 bases). The CDR3 consists of 13 residues. Trimming shortened V by 5 bases and J by 4 bases, and 10 bases separated the two germline ends. Germline CDR1 SGHTA, CDR2 FQGTGA. The CDR3 nucleotides read TGTGCCAGCAGCCCGACTAGGGCAGATACGCAGTATTTT. This codes for CASSPTRADTQYF.

This clonotype was detected only a few times. The gene calls are TRBV5-1 and TRBJ1-2; D may be TRBD1 (6 bases). Germline values: CDR1 SGHRS, CDR2 YFSETQ. Trimming took off 0 bases at V and 1 base at J, with 7 bases between the two ends. The CDR3 is 14 residues long. CDR3 DNA sequence: TGCGCCAGCAGCTTGGCGGGACATAACTATGGCTACACCTTC. Its translation: CASSLAGHNYGYTF.

The chain has TRBV3-1 and TRBJ2-7, with D possibly TRBD2 on 6 matching bases. The CDR3 sequence is 17 residues long. Germline lookup yields CDR1 LGHDT and CDR2 YNNKEL (reference sequence). Between the trimmed V and J ends, which lost 0 bases and 0 bases, there was a span of 15 bases. The CDR3 bases are TGTGCCAGCAGCCAAGATTGGGGGGACTCTAGCTCCTACGAGCAGTACTTC. As protein: CASSQDWGDSSSYEQYF.

This clonotype occurred a few times. This rearrangement joins TRBV4-1 to TRBJ2-6; D is possibly TRBD1 or TRBD2 (6 bases each). The V end was cut by 2 bases, the J end by 2 bases, with 16 bases between. CDR1 is MGHRA and CDR2 is YSYEKL in the germline V gene. This CDR3 has 18 residues. As DNA, the CDR3 is TGCGCCAGCAGCCAATTTGGGGGGCTGGTGACTGGGGCCAACGTCCTGACTTTC. Protein: CASSQFGGLVTGANVLTF.

Turning to this clonotype: Given a much more abundant clone one base away, this may be a read error. The chain employs TRBV7-3 and TRBJ1-1; D ambiguous. Trimming took off 2 bases at V and 1 base at J, with 5 bases between the two ends. This CDR3 is built from 13 residues. Germline CDR1 reads SGHTA; CDR2 reads FQGTGA. The CDR3 DNA follows: TGTGCCAGCAGCTTACAGAAGAACACTGAAGCTTTCTTT. Its translation is CASSLQKNTEAFF.

This clonotype was detected a few times. The gene calls are TRBV7-9 and TRBJ2-5; D might be TRBD2 (5 bases). The CDR3 totals 14 residues. Germline lookup yields CDR1 SEHNR and CDR2 FQNEAQ (reference sequence). Trimming left V 5 bases short and J 0 bases short, with 10 bases between. The chain's CDR3 is CASSDEGHQETQYF. The CDR3 DNA reads TGTGCCAGCAGCGATGAGGGCCACCAAGAGACCCAGTACTTC.

This clonotype has more than one count but fewer than ten. The rearrangement uses TRBV19 and TRBJ2-7; D may be TRBD1 (7 bases). Germline V CDR1 and CDR2: LNHDA, SQIVND (reference sequence). V was shortened by 9 bases and J by 1 base, with 16 bases between the two germline ends. The CDR3 contains 14 residues. In DNA, the CDR3 is TGTGCCAGAGCAGGGGGGTCGACGTCCTACGAGCAGTACTTC. Amino acids: CARAGGSTSYEQYF. Variable domain in full (rest from reference TRBV19 and TRBJ2-7): DGGITQSPKYLFRKEGQNVTLSCEQNLNHDAMYWYRQDPGQGLRLIYYSQIVNDFQKGDIAEGYSVSREKKESFPLTVTSAQKNPTAFYLCARAGGSTSYEQYFGPGTRLTVT.

The rearrangement joins TRBV3-1 to TRBJ1-5, with D possibly being TRBD1 (6 bases). This CDR3 has 16 amino acids. Germline values: CDR1 LGHDT, CDR2 YNNKEL (reference sequence). V was clipped by 0 bases and J by 3 bases, with 12 bases between them. The CDR3: CASSQDPTGTNQPQHF. Here the CDR3 DNA reads TGTGCCAGCAGCCAAGACCCTACAGGGACCAATCAGCCCCAGCATTTT.

The chain recombines TRBV12-3 or TRBV12-4 with TRBJ1-1, with D hard to call. Deletions cut 6 bases from V and 7 bases from J, with 9 bases between. The CDR3 consists of 11 residues. The DNA of the CDR3 is TGTGCCAGCAGCGGTATGAATGAAGCTTTCTTT. The encoded protein is CASSGMNEAFF.

This clonotype has a handful of counts. The chain joins TRBV30 to TRBJ2-1; TRBD2 might be the D (6 bases). Germline CDR1 GTSNPN, CDR2 SVGIG (reference sequence). V lost 5 bases, J lost 0 bases, and 11 bases lay in between. This CDR3 is built from 14 residues. The CDR3: CAWGGSSSYNEQFF. The CDR3 nucleotides are TGTGCCTGGGGGGGGTCTAGCTCCTACAATGAGCAGTTCTTC.

In this sample, this clonotype turned up a few times. J is TRBJ2-2 and V is TRBV29-1, with a possible D match to TRBD1 (6 bases). The CDR3 has 14 amino acids. Germline V lookup: CDR1 SQVTM, CDR2 ANQGSEA. The germline V and J ends were trimmed by 7 bases and 1 base, with 13 bases remaining between them. The CDR3 region is CSAQRGQNTGELFF. The CDR3, as DNA: TGCAGCGCCCAAAGGGGACAGAACACCGGGGAGCTGTTTTTT.

The rearrangement uses TRBV2 and TRBJ1-3; a possible D gene is TRBD1 (6 bases). Germline-derived CDR1 and CDR2 are SNHLY and FYNNEI. There are 16 residues in the CDR3. V lost 4 bases, J lost 0 bases, and 13 bases lay in between. CDR3 sequence: CASSVPGELSGNTIYF. The CDR3 region has the DNA TGTGCCAGCAGTGTCCCAGGGGAACTCTCTGGAAACACCATATATTTT. Based on the CDR3 plus reference TRBV2 and TRBJ1-3, the full variable domain is EPEVTQTPSHQVTQMGQEVILRCVPISNHLYFYWYRQILGQKVEFLVSFYNNEISEKSEIFDDQFSVERPDGSNFTLKIRSTKLEDSAMYFCASSVPGELSGNTIYFGEGSWLTVV.

This chain joins TRBV3-1 and TRBJ2-4, with 10 bases identical to TRBD1. J was trimmed by 3 bases and V by 4 bases; bases with no gene match: 6. CDR1 and CDR2 from the germline V gene are LGHDT and YNNKEL (reference sequence). This CDR3 is built from 16 residues. The CDR3 is CASSPSGTGVKNIQYF. CDR3 nucleotide sequence: TGTGCCAGCAGCCCGTCCGGGACAGGGGTCAAAAACATTCAGTACTTC. Filled out from reference TRBV3-1 and TRBJ2-4, the complete variable domain reads DTAVSQTPKYLVTQMGNDKSIKCEQNLGHDTMYWYKQDSKKFLKIMFSYNNKELIINETVPNRFSPKSPDKAHLNLHINSLELGDSAVYFCASSPSGTGVKNIQYFGAGTRLSVL.

The chain employs TRBV18 and TRBJ1-1; TRBD1 is a possible D gene (6 bases). Trimming left V 0 bases short and J 7 bases short, with 9 bases between. Germline V gives CDR1 KGHSH, CDR2 LQKENI. This CDR3 region has 13 residues. The chain's CDR3 is CASSPPEGVEAFF. DNA for the CDR3: TGTGCCAGCTCACCACCGGAGGGGGTTGAAGCTTTCTTT.

The chain has TRBV5-1 and TRBJ2-3; D gene unclear. The CDR3 consists of 13 residues. V lost 4 bases, J lost 6 bases, and 12 bases lay in between. The germline V gene has CDR1 SGHRS and CDR2 YFSETQ. CDR3 sequence reads: CASSGLYGDTQYF. CDR3 DNA sequence: TGCGCCAGCAGCGGGCTTTACGGGGATACGCAGTATTTT.

This clonotype was observed a few times. The chain links TRBV5-1 to TRBJ2-1, with D perhaps TRBD1 (6 bases). Germline V lookup: CDR1 SGHRS, CDR2 YFSETQ. The CDR3 contains 15 residues. Trimming took 0 bases from V and 3 from J, leaving 10 bases between them. The CDR3 protein is CASSLALGHYNEQFF. Here the CDR3 DNA reads TGCGCCAGCAGCTTGGCTCTGGGACACTACAATGAGCAGTTCTTC.

The chain uses TRBV30 and TRBJ2-5, with TRBD2 matching 10 bases. This CDR3 is built from 14 residues. The junction had 6 bases not matched to a gene; V was cut back by 4 bases and J by 4 bases. Looked up from germline, CDR1 is GTSNPN and CDR2 is SVGIG (reference sequence). DNA for the CDR3: TGTGCCTGGACAGAAGCGGGGGGGCGAGAGACCCAGTACTTC. Residues: CAWTEAGGRETQYF.

J is TRBJ1-2 and V is TRBV6-1; maybe TRBD1 (5 bases). This CDR3 comprises 15 residues. Trimming stripped 5 bases from V and 3 bases from J, with 16 bases between. CDR1 is MNHNS, CDR2 SASEGT, per germline. The CDR3 sequence is CASSQERTLYYGYTF. DNA for the CDR3: TGTGCCAGCAGTCAAGAACGGACACTTTACTATGGCTACACCTTC.

In its sample, this clonotype was seen many times. The junction does not match germline at one end; this may be a read error. The chain joins TRBV7-3 to TRBJ1-1; D is perhaps TRBD1 (5 bases). Germline V gives CDR1 SGHTA, CDR2 FQGTGA. This CDR3 has 13 residues. In DNA, the CDR3 is TGCGCCAGCAGCTTGACAGAGAACACTGAAGCTTTCTTT. Translated, it gives CASSLTENTEAFF.

The chain links TRBV12-5 to TRBJ1-2; possibly TRBD1 for D (5 bases). Per germline, CDR1 LGHNT and CDR2 FRNRAP. The length of the CDR3 is 13 residues. Trimming removed 5 bases at V and 8 bases at J, with 15 bases between. The CDR3 is CASGPGAGRGYTF. Written as DNA, the CDR3 is TGTGCTAGTGGTCCCGGGGCGGGCCGGGGCTACACCTTC.

The chain has TRBV6-5 and TRBJ1-2; D is ambiguous. Trimming removed 6 bases from V and 6 bases from J, with 11 bases in between. Germline CDR1 reads MNHEY; CDR2 reads SVGAGI. CDR3 length: 12 amino acids. In DNA, the CDR3 is TGTGCCAGCAGGACTAGTGGGGATGGCTACACCTTC. It is translated as CASRTSGDGYTF.

In this sample, this clonotype turned up many times. The V call is TRBV5-1, the J call TRBJ2-1, with TRBD2 matching 7 bases. V shed 7 bases, J shed 9 bases, and the junction held 13 bases outside the gene matches. The CDR3 has 14 residues. Germline V lookup: CDR1 SGHRS, CDR2 YFSETQ. The CDR3 reads CASGPRGSESEQFF. CDR3 DNA: TGCGCCAGCGGCCCGCGCGGGAGTGAGAGTGAGCAGTTCTTC.

This clonotype was observed a handful of times. V is TRBV4-2 and J is TRBJ2-5, with 8 bases lining up with TRBD2. CDR1 is LGHNA, CDR2 YNFKEQ, per germline. The CDR3 covers 15 residues. Trimming removed 2 bases from V and 5 bases from J; junction bases left unmatched: 7. Here the CDR3 DNA reads TGTGCCAGCAGCCAATCCGGGGGGGCCAGGGAGACCCAGTACTTC. This gives the protein CASSQSGGARETQYF.

This clonotype was seen a few times. The V and J genes are TRBV3-1 and TRBJ2-7, with D perhaps TRBD1 (6 bases). The CDR3 length is 15 residues. The V end lost 1 base, the J end lost 2 bases, and 12 bases lay between the germline ends. The germline V gene encodes CDR1 LGHDT and CDR2 YNNKEL (reference sequence). The CDR3 reads CASSQVQGSPYEQYF. CDR3 bases: TGTGCCAGCAGCCAAGTTCAGGGGAGCCCCTACGAGCAGTACTTC.

V usage is TRBV9 and J usage is TRBJ2-7, with TRBD2 as a possible D gene (5 bases). Trimming cost V 0 bases and J 2 bases, with 9 bases left between them. Germline values: CDR1 SGDLS, CDR2 YYNGEE. The CDR3 sequence is 14 residues long. In DNA, the CDR3 is TGTGCCAGCAGCGTAGCCGGGAAAGCCTACGAGCAGTACTTC. Its translation: CASSVAGKAYEQYF.

The rearrangement uses TRBV21-1 and TRBJ2-2; the table assigns TRBD2, which was not confirmed against the DNA. TRBV21-1 is noted as a pseudogene. The CDR3 has 16 amino acids. CDR3 sequence reads: CASSKEGLAGDGELFF. CDR3 coding DNA: TGTGCCAGCAGCAAAGAGGGACTAGCGGGAGACGGGGAGCTGTTTTTT.

The chain recombines TRBV7-9 with TRBJ2-7; weak D call: TRBD2 (5 bases). V shed 0 bases and J shed 3 bases, with 9 bases lying between them. Germline-derived CDR1 and CDR2 are SEHNR and FQNEAQ (reference sequence). CDR3 size: 14 residues. Written as DNA, the CDR3 is TGTGCCAGCAGCTTAGCGTCGGGGTTCTACGAGCAGTACTTC. Translating it yields CASSLASGFYEQYF.

This clonotype occurred a few times. The chain employs TRBV20-1 and TRBJ1-1; no clear D. Germline CDR1 and CDR2: DFQATT and SNEGSKA (reference sequence). With 6 bases removed from V and 5 bases from J, the gap between germline ends came to 13 bases. The CDR3 is 12 amino acids. The CDR3 loop reads CSAEGSGTEAFF. CDR3 in DNA: TGCAGTGCAGAGGGATCCGGGACTGAAGCTTTCTTT.

V gene TRBV6-5 combines with J gene TRBJ1-5; TRBD1 agrees at 9 bases. Looked up from germline, CDR1 is MNHEY and CDR2 is SVGAGI. This CDR3 spans 15 amino acids. J was trimmed by 2 bases and V by 6 bases; bases with no gene match: 5. The CDR3 bases are TGTGCCAGCAGGGTGGACAGGGGAGGCAATCAGCCCCAGCATTTT. It yields the protein CASRVDRGGNQPQHF.